These 13 T cell receptor beta chains originate from one sample sequenced in a study of T cell repertoires in cytomegalovirus infection. MiXCR, applied by TCRdb to the reads, yields one record per CDR3 protein. This sample carries 450,000 to 600,000 distinct CDR3 sequences, approximately 40% of them seen once, and the ten largest clones take around 45%. The antigens of these receptors remain unknown. The specimen was cultured PBMCs, collected from culture after CMV antigen stimulation. All receptors derive from a human donor in good health (CMV status not recorded). Some clones in this sample may be carry-over from other donors' samples.

CDR3 nucleotide sequence: TGTGCCAGCAGCTCAACTCTGGCCCAAGAGACCCAGTACTTC. This encodes CASSSTLAQETQYF. The chain uses TRBV7-2 and TRBJ2-5; D gene unclear. Germline CDR1 is SGHTA and CDR2 is FQGNSA. The CDR3 covers 14 residues. V was trimmed by 4 bases and J by 1 base, leaving 10 bases between them.

The V call is TRBV6-2 or TRBV6-3, the J call TRBJ2-6, with no clear D. The CDR3 has 14 amino acids. Germline lookup yields CDR1 MNHEY and CDR2 SVGEGT. V was trimmed by 6 bases and J by 3 bases, leaving 9 bases between them. DNA for the CDR3: TGTGCCAGCAGGGCACTTGGTGGGGCCAACGTCCTGACTTTC. Protein sequence: CASRALGGANVLTF.

On this clonotype itself: A single base separates this from a much larger clone, so it may be a read error. This chain joins TRBV7-2 and TRBJ1-1; D possibly corresponds to TRBD1 (6 bases). Germline CDR1 SGHTA, CDR2 FQGNSA. The CDR3 spans 15 residues. Here the CDR3 reads CASSLAGGHNTKAFF. The CDR3 bases are TGTGCCAGCAGCTTAGCGGGGGGGCATAACACTAAAGCTTTCTTT.

Only one count was recorded for this clonotype. V usage is TRBV7-2 and J usage is TRBJ2-3; perhaps TRBD2 as D (5 bases). CDR1 and CDR2 from the germline V gene are SGHTA and FQGNSA. This CDR3 has 13 amino acids. Between the trimmed V and J ends, which lost 4 bases and 11 bases, there was a span of 16 bases. In nucleotides, the CDR3 is TGTGCCAGCAGCTCTTTCCGCGGGTGGGGGCAGTATTTT. The encoded protein is CASSSFRGWGQYF.

The sample holds a few counts of this clonotype. The CDR3 region has the DNA TGTGCCAGCAGTCTCGGGTCTGGAGAAAAACTGTTTTTT. It codes for CASSLGSGEKLFF. V usage is TRBV27 and J usage is TRBJ1-4; D unclear. Trimming pared 5 bases from V and 8 bases from J, leaving 12 bases between. This CDR3 has 13 residues. Per germline, CDR1 MNHEY and CDR2 SMNVEV (reference sequence).

This rearrangement joins TRBV7-2 to TRBJ2-5; 12 positions agree with TRBD1. This CDR3 has 18 amino acids. The V and J ends lost 6 bases and 2 bases, in that order; junction bases with no gene match: 13. The germline V gene has CDR1 SGHTA and CDR2 FQGNSA. The CDR3 DNA reads as TGTGCCAGCAGGGGTGGGACAGGGGGCACGGGCCCTCAAGAGACCCAGTACTTC. Protein product: CASRGGTGGTGPQETQYF.

This clonotype was recorded a few times. J is TRBJ1-1 and V is TRBV6-5; 8 bases match TRBD1. The length of the CDR3 is 13 residues. The V gene's germline CDR1 is MNHEY and CDR2 SVGAGI. V lost 4 bases to trimming and J lost 5 bases; unmatched junction nucleotides: 3. The chain's CDR3 is CASSSQGVTEAFF. CDR3 bases: TGTGCCAGCAGTTCACAGGGGGTAACTGAAGCTTTCTTT.

This clonotype has a handful of counts. J is TRBJ1-2 and V is TRBV19; D remains unclear. Germline V gene data show CDR1 as LNHDA and CDR2 as SQIVND (reference sequence). The CDR3 covers 13 residues. Trimming removed 7 bases at V and 6 bases at J, with 15 bases between. The CDR3 region has the DNA TGTGCCAGTACCCCCCGAGGGCGGGATGGCTACACCTTC. Its protein product is CASTPRGRDGYTF.

This rearrangement joins TRBV28 to TRBJ1-5; TRBD1 might be the D (6 bases). Trimming stripped 1 base from V and 4 bases from J, with 11 bases between. This CDR3 has 15 amino acids. The germline gives CDR1 MDHEN, CDR2 SYDVKM. The CDR3 sequence: CASSLLSRGNQPQHF. Here the CDR3 DNA reads TGTGCCAGCAGTTTATTATCCAGGGGTAATCAGCCCCAGCATTTT. The full variable domain, with the rest looked up from reference TRBV28 and TRBJ1-5, is DVKVTQSSRYLVKRTGEKVFLECVQDMDHENMFWYRQDPGLGLRLIYFSYDVKMKEKGDIPEGYSVSREKKERFSLILESASTNQTSMYLCASSLLSRGNQPQHFGDGTRLSIL.

This clonotype was seen more than once but under ten times. This chain links TRBV6-1 with TRBJ2-7; 8 nucleotides match TRBD1. The V and J ends lost 10 bases and 0 bases, in that order; junction bases with no gene match: 17. CDR1 and CDR2 from the germline V gene are MNHNS and SASEGT. This CDR3 is built from 17 residues. The CDR3 DNA is TGTGCCACCCGAAAAGCCCACGCCGGGACAGGCTCCTACGAGCAGTACTTC. As protein: CATRKAHAGTGSYEQYF.

The chain joins TRBV7-2 to TRBJ2-3; no clear D. The CDR3 totals 12 residues. The germline V and J ends were trimmed by 3 bases and 7 bases, with 8 bases remaining between them. CDR1 SGHTA and CDR2 FQGNSA come from the germline V gene. The DNA for the CDR3 is TGTGCCAGCAGCTTGATCACGTATACGCAGTATTTT. Residues: CASSLITYTQYF.

The gene calls are TRBV20-1 and TRBJ2-1, with 7 bases aligning to TRBD2. Germline loops: CDR1 DFQATT, CDR2 SNEGSKA (reference sequence). The junction had 15 bases not matched to a gene; V was cut back by 3 bases and J by 7 bases. CDR3 length equals 16 residues. The CDR3, as DNA: TGCAGTGCTAGTAACCCTTTAGCGGGTGCGGGTAATGAGCAGTTCTTC. It is translated as CSASNPLAGAGNEQFF.

CDR3 DNA: TGTGCCAGCAGGCCCCGAGACCCAGGGACTAGCTCCTACAATGAGCAGTTCTTC. Translated: CASRPRDPGTSSYNEQFF. The J gene is TRBJ2-1, the V gene TRBV7-6; 8 nucleotides agree with TRBD2. The germline V gene encodes CDR1 SGHVS and CDR2 FNYEAQ. Trimming took 6 bases from V and 0 from J; bases not matched to a gene: 13. The length of the CDR3 is 18 residues.